This T cell receptor beta chain was captured in a study of blood T cell repertoires in COVID-19. Study-level background: Acute-phase and convalescent COVID-19 samples originated in the United States, Italy and Spain. The cDNA or gDNA used as material had been derived from T cells, B-cell-depleted T cells, or PBMCs.

Using immunoSEQ multiplex PCR, the repertoire was profiled, and TCRdb retains in-frame clones only, with some absent. The repertoire holds 180,000 or so clones, with 80% as singletons. Trimming took 5 bases from V and 8 from J; bases not matched to a gene: 11. CDR1 and CDR2 (germline): MDHEN, SYDVKM. The CDR3 is 15 residues long. Assignment of participants to cohorts was predicated upon participant-reported clinical history. This TCR was sampled from a man aged 55 to 70 who had been exposed to COVID-19. The sample comprised PBMCs or T cells enriched from blood (not recorded which). The rearrangement uses TRBV28 and TRBJ1-2; 10 bases match TRBD1. The CDR3 here is CASSRGDRGLGGYTF. CDR3 nucleotides: TGTGCCAGCAGTAGGGGGGACAGGGGCTTGGGCGGCTACACCTTC.